A selection of T cell receptor beta chains follows, all from one sample in a study of cytomegalovirus exposure and HLA in healthy donors. The data were produced by immunoSEQ multiplex PCR, yet TCRdb's version contains in-frame clones alone and is incomplete. The sample holds around 100,000 clones, roughly 70% seen once. The material sequenced was PBMCs. The source of these receptors is a woman aged 25 to 39 in good health and CMV-seronegative. CDR3s include the opening cysteine and the closing phenylalanine or tryptophan. Each record gives: J gene, V gene, D gene, CDR3 protein. D genes are given only for firm matches.

TRBJ1-1,TRBV7-2,-,CASSLEEGTEAFF
TRBJ1-3,TRBV2,-,CASSEPKTAIYF
TRBJ1-1,TRBV7-6,-,CASSLLGLNTEAFF
TRBJ1-2,TRBV2,TRBD1,CASSGQGLASGYTF
TRBJ1-2,TRBV6-5,TRBD1,CASSRTGFLYGYTF
TRBJ1-4,TRBV15,TRBD1,CATSRGQGNEKLFF
TRBJ2-5,TRBV7-7,TRBD2,CASSLGTSGRPQETQYF
TRBJ1-6,TRBV6-6,TRBD1,CASRETGGANNSPLHF
TRBJ1-2,TRBV30,-,CATAPAENYGYTF
TRBJ2-5,TRBV11-3,-,CASSPRVLKPQETQYF
TRBJ1-1,TRBV5-4,TRBD1,CASSLEDREGDTEAFF
TRBJ1-4,TRBV18,TRBD1,CASSPGQVSSNEKLFF
TRBJ2-2,TRBV4-2,TRBD2,CASSPLGTSGANTGELFF
TRBJ1-1,TRBV29-1,-,CSVELANTEAFF
TRBJ1-1,TRBV4-2,TRBD1,CASSQSRGEMGTEAFF
TRBJ2-7,TRBV6-1,-,CASSELVGHTYEQYF
TRBJ1-3,TRBV27,TRBD1,CASSRGTGGGGNTIYF
TRBJ1-4,TRBV30,-,CAWSGRVEEKLFF
TRBJ1-5,TRBV5-1,-,CASSLVGASLNQPQHF
TRBJ1-2,TRBV6-6,TRBD1,CASHRADRDRVVYTF
TRBJ2-7,TRBV6-6,-,CASSGEGLNPTEQYF
TRBJ2-2,TRBV6-4,-,CASSDGQNTGELFF
TRBJ1-4,TRBV4-3,-,CASSQGVAESTNEKLFF
TRBJ1-3,TRBV5-1,-,CASSLWESLSGNTIYF
TRBJ2-7,TRBV11-2,TRBD2,CASSSAGGEQYF